The rows below give T cell receptor beta chains drawn from one sample of a study of cytomegalovirus exposure and HLA in healthy donors. Generated by immunoSEQ multiplex PCR, the TCRdb table keeps only in-frame clones and is missing some. The data show approximately 89,000 clones, with 85% seen just once and approximately 7.4% held by the top ten. Sequencing input: PBMCs. These receptors all stem from a man aged 40-55 years in good health and CMV-seropositive. The CDR3 runs from the conserved cysteine through the conserved F or W. Fields, in order: clone size, V gene, D gene, J gene, CDR3 length, CDR3 protein, CDR3 DNA. D genes are given only for firm matches. Size tells how often a clone was seen (once, few, many) or the class of an expanded clone, and some rows leave it out.

.	TRBV28	TRBD1	TRBJ2-1	17	CASSESRQGVSYNEQFF	TGTGCCAGCAGTGAATCCCGACAGGGGGTCTCCTACAATGAGCAGTTCTTC
.	TRBV2	TRBD1	TRBJ1-1	14	CASSERDRGPEAFF	TGTGCCAGCAGTGAACGGGACAGGGGCCCTGAAGCTTTCTTT
few	TRBV5-4	.	TRBJ1-3	16	CASSERRTVSGNTIYF	TGTGCCAGCAGCGAGCGCAGGACAGTCTCTGGAAACACCATATATTTT
.	TRBV6-5	.	TRBJ2-7	13	CASSYLQGAEQYF	TGTGCCAGCAGTTACTTACAGGGCGCCGAGCAGTACTTC
.	TRBV6-5	TRBD1	TRBJ1-1	15	CASIKDRALNTEAFF	TGTGCCAGCATCAAGGACAGGGCCCTGAACACTGAAGCTTTCTTT
.	TRBV7-2	.	TRBJ1-2	13	CASSLGRGEGYTF	TGTGCCAGCAGCTTGGGACGGGGGGAGGGCTACACCTTC
.	TRBV25-1	.	TRBJ2-1	16	CASSAHRVGSYNEQFF	TGTGCCAGCAGTGCACACAGGGTAGGGTCCTACAATGAGCAGTTCTTC
once	TRBV5-1	.	TRBJ1-1	14	CASSFRDINTEAFF	TGCGCCAGCAGCTTCCGGGACATCAACACTGAAGCTTTCTTT
once	TRBV19	.	TRBJ1-2	15	CASRLAVVSNYGYTF	TGTGCCAGTAGGTTAGCAGTCGTATCTAACTATGGCTACACCTTC
.	TRBV18	TRBD1	TRBJ2-4	15	CASSPPTGGANIQYF	TGTGCCAGCTCACCACCCACAGGGGGTGCAAACATTCAGTACTTC
.	TRBV4-2	TRBD2	TRBJ2-5	14	CASSQESGGETQYF	TGTGCCAGCAGCCAAGAATCGGGAGGGGAGACCCAGTACTTC
.	TRBV27	.	TRBJ1-1	14	CASKLWEGETEAFF	TGTGCCAGCAAGCTTTGGGAGGGTGAAACTGAAGCTTTCTTT
once	TRBV15	TRBD2	TRBJ2-4	16	CATSRSGSGAKNIQYF	TGTGCCACCAGCAGAAGCGGGAGCGGGGCCAAAAACATTCAGTACTTC
.	TRBV6-5	TRBD2	TRBJ2-3	13	CASRTSGTYTQYF	TGTGCCAGCAGAACTAGCGGGACCTATACGCAGTATTTT
.	TRBV29-1	.	TRBJ2-2	14	CSVEEGKNTGELFF	TGCAGCGTTGAGGAGGGAAAGAACACCGGGGAGCTGTTTTTT
.	TRBV4-1	TRBD1	TRBJ1-5	15	CASSQDPDRGQPQHF	TGCGCCAGCAGCCAAGATCCGGACAGGGGTCAGCCCCAGCATTTT
.	TRBV28	.	TRBJ2-1	15	CASSLSQTEYNEQFF	TGTGCCAGCAGTTTGTCCCAAACAGAATACAATGAGCAGTTCTTC
.	TRBV10-3	.	TRBJ2-2	14	CAIRGRGEVGELFF	TGTGCCATCAGGGGACGAGGGGAGGTCGGGGAGCTGTTTTTT